This T cell receptor beta chain is from a study of T cells after yellow fever vaccination. Whole-study findings and limits: Weaker overall was a secondary response that nonetheless peaked faster, on day 5 versus 15.

TCRdb reanalysed the 5' RACE reads using MiXCR and keeps one entry per CDR3 protein. The sample carries 230,000 or so distinct CDR3 sequences, 5.5% to 8.5% recorded once. The germline V gene has CDR1 SGHAT and CDR2 FQNNGV. The CDR3 covers 14 residues. Trimming stripped 2 bases from V and 4 bases from J, with 12 bases between. The table lists this clonotype with many counts. Antigen specificity is unknown. The sample here was CD4+ T cells sorted from PBMCs, taken on the day of the yellow fever booster vaccination. The clonotype originates from a man aged 25 to 40 who received the YFV17D yellow fever vaccine. The chain joins TRBV11-2 to TRBJ2-7; D gene unclear. The CDR3 protein is CASSLQLDSYEQYF. CDR3 DNA: TGTGCCAGCAGCTTACAGCTGGATTCGTACGAGCAGTACTTC.